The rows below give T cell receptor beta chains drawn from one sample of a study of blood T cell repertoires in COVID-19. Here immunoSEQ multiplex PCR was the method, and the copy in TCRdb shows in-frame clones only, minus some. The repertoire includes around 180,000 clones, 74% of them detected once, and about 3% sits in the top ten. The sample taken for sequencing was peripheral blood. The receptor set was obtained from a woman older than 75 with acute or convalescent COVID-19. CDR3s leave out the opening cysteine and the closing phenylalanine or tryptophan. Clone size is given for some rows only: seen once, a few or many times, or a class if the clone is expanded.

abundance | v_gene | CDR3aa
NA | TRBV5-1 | ASRQTGTTVYEQY
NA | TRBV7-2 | ASSLGDRGFGSDTQY
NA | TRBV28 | ASSFTRTGGY
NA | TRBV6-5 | ASASPGLKYEQY
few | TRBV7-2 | ASSYTGGPGYNSPLH
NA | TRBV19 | ASINRGTVDGNQPQH
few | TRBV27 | ASSSFTHFYEQY
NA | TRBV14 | ASSGGSTGSPPRT
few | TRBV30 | AWSEPGGEQF
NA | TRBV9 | ASSVESTGGFDEQY
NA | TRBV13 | ASSLVVGVNPEEQF
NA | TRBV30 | AWSLTGGAYGYT
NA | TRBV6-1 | ASSEETASGRDTDTQY
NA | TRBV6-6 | ASRLGQGATEAF
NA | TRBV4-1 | ASSQTGGNQPQH
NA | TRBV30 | AWSIVGLATNEQF
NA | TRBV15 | ATMAQGQETQY
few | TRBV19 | ASSSGLAGGEQY
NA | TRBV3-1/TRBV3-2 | ASSHDQGQGASEQY
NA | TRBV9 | ASSVVEGTDTQY
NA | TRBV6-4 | ASSRTGDTEAF
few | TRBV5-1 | ASSGGRGQNEKLF
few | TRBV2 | ASSALAGGFSEQY
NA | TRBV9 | ASSEASGRKGDTQY
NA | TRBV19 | ASSVPGGERVGQPQH
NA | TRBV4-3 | ASSHGQGAYEQY
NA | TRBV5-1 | ASRASGLDNEQF
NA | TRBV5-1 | ASRRVGANTGELF
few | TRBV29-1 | SVRTSGSNEQF
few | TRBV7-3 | ASSPGGPDTQY
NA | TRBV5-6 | ASSLLGPSSYEQY
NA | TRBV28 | ASSSNRGEKLF
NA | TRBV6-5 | ASSYGQNYGYT
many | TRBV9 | ASSVGSGENYEQY
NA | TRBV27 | ASSGTGGVNTEAF
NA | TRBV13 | ASSLGQSYEQY
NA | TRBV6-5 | ASRRGQGFNTEAF
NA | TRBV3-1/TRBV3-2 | ASSQDEAGELF
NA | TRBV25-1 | ASSLTGSNQPQH
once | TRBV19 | ASISGQGAGQPQH
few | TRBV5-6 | ASSSKWAGVPYEQY
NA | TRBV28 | ASGAGGNTEAF
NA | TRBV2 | ASKRSGTTYEQY
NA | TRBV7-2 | ASSPVVATGSQETQY
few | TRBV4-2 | ASSQEVTTSGLLLSYEQY
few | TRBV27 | ASSRVGPGNEQF
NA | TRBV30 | AWRPLGVQETQY
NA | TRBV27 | ASSSYRGGYT
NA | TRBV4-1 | ASSQPQGLADTQY
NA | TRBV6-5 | ASSYSTRSYEQY
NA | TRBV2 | ASRLTGQAAYEQY
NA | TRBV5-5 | ASRGSPGLAGVVGETQY